A selection of T cell receptor beta chains follows, all from one sample in a study of graft-versus-host responses after intestinal transplantation. These receptors have no known antigen. Measured with immunoSEQ multiplex PCR; TCRdb has only the in-frame clones, and not every one. The repertoire includes tens of thousands of clones, 85% to 95% of them detected once, and 0.2% to 0.25% sits in the top ten. The sequencing used unstimulated CD8+ T cells sorted from spleen or lymph node cells, collected before transplant. These TCRs come from a human donor who was the organ donor for an intestinal transplant. Both conserved end residues are part of each CDR3. The D gene is left open where the match is weak. Rows give clone size only sometimes, using once, few, many, or a class for an expanded clone.

j_gene | abundance | v_gene | d_gene | CDR3aa | CDR3nt
TRBJ1-5 | once | TRBV28 | NA | CASSFVSVNQPQHF | TGTGCCAGCAGTTTCGTGTCGGTCAATCAGCCCCAGCATTTT
TRBJ2-3 | NA | TRBV7-8 | TRBD1 | CASSLEAGRGTDTQYF | TGTGCCAGCAGCTTAGAGGCTGGCAGGGGGACAGATACGCAGTATTTT
TRBJ2-7 | NA | TRBV9 | NA | CASSDSPQVHEQYF | TGTGCCAGCAGCGACAGCCCACAGGTCCACGAGCAGTACTTC
TRBJ2-7 | NA | TRBV4-1 | NA | CASSQDSGLGSYEQYF | TGCGCCAGCAGCCAAGATTCAGGCTTAGGATCCTACGAGCAGTACTTC
TRBJ2-1 | NA | TRBV4-1 | TRBD1 | CASSQRQGRSDEQFF | TGCGCCAGCAGCCAGAGACAGGGGCGATCGGATGAGCAGTTCTTC
TRBJ1-1 | NA | TRBV2 | NA | CASSHSGANTEAFF | TGTGCCAGCAGTCACTCAGGGGCTAACACTGAAGCTTTCTTT
TRBJ1-2 | once | TRBV28 | NA | CASSLGYEGYTF | TGTGCCAGCAGTTTAGGTTACGAGGGCTACACCTTC
TRBJ2-7 | NA | TRBV15 | TRBD2 | CATSRGLAAGEQYF | TGTGCCACCAGCAGGGGACTAGCGGCGGGCGAGCAGTACTTC
TRBJ2-3 | NA | TRBV11-2 | NA | CASSPSTDTQYF | TGTGCCAGCAGCCCGAGCACAGATACGCAGTATTTT
TRBJ2-5 | NA | TRBV2 | TRBD1 | CASSEGDRGYQETQYF | TGTGCCAGCAGTGAAGGTGACAGGGGATACCAAGAGACCCAGTACTTC
TRBJ2-7 | NA | TRBV27 | NA | CASSRTGPSYEQYF | TGTGCCAGCAGTCGGACTGGACCGTCCTACGAGCAGTACTTC
TRBJ1-2 | NA | TRBV29-1 | NA | CSVDIGYGYTF | TGCAGCGTTGACATTGGCTATGGCTACACCTTC
TRBJ2-1 | NA | TRBV11-3 | TRBD2 | CASSLRTSGALGNNEQFF | TGTGCCAGCAGCTTACGGACTAGCGGGGCCCTAGGAAACAATGAGCAGTTCTTC
TRBJ2-6 | NA | TRBV7-9 | NA | CASSPHRQLSGANVLTF | TGTGCCAGCAGCCCGCATCGGCAGCTCTCTGGGGCCAACGTCCTGACTTTC
TRBJ2-2 | NA | TRBV11-3 | NA | CASSLRAQVLNTGELFF | TGTGCCAGCAGCTTAAGGGCCCAGGTCCTGAACACCGGGGAGCTGTTTTTT
TRBJ2-2 | NA | TRBV10-2 | NA | CASSEDLSGELFF | TGCGCCAGCAGCGAGGATCTTTCCGGGGAGCTGTTTTTT
TRBJ1-1 | NA | TRBV4-1 | NA | CASSQAPGANPEAFF | TGCGCCAGCAGCCAAGCTCCGGGGGCGAACCCTGAAGCTTTCTTT
TRBJ1-2 | NA | TRBV2 | NA | CASRKKGDLDGYTF | TGTGCCAGCAGAAAAAAAGGGGATTTAGATGGCTACACCTTC
TRBJ1-1 | once | TRBV27 | NA | CASSLNRAEYTEAFF | TGTGCCAGCAGTTTAAACAGGGCGGAGTACACCGAAGCTTTCTTT
TRBJ2-3 | NA | TRBV27 | NA | CASSYRGGTDTQYF | TGTGCCAGCAGTTACCGCGGGGGCACAGATACGCAGTATTTT
TRBJ2-1 | few | TRBV16 | NA | CASSPPNGGNEQFF | TGTGCCAGCAGCCCCCCAAACGGTGGCAATGAGCAGTTCTTC
TRBJ1-1 | NA | TRBV4-1 | NA | CASSQVGGNEAFF | TGCGCCAGCAGCCAAGTAGGCGGGAATGAAGCTTTCTTT
TRBJ2-7 | once | TRBV7-9 | NA | CASSSGDPYEQYF | TGTGCCAGCAGCTCCGGGGACCCCTACGAGCAGTACTTC
TRBJ1-2 | NA | TRBV5-4 | NA | CASSFRLPGKTYGYTF | TGTGCCAGCTCCTTCCGCTTACCAGGAAAGACCTATGGCTACACCTTC
TRBJ2-1 | NA | TRBV11-2 | NA | CASSLEELGEQFF | TGTGCCAGCAGCTTAGAGGAACTCGGTGAGCAGTTCTTC
TRBJ1-2 | NA | TRBV30 | TRBD1 | CAFSTGGSGYTF | TGTGCCTTTTCGACAGGGGGAAGCGGCTACACCTTC
TRBJ2-3 | NA | TRBV7-6 | NA | CASSQADTQYF | TGTGCCAGCAGCCAAGCAGATACGCAGTATTTT
TRBJ2-5 | once | TRBV2 | TRBD1 | CASSLGTGVSETQYF | TGTGCCAGCAGCCTGGGGACAGGGGTATCAGAGACCCAGTACTTC
TRBJ1-5 | NA | TRBV7-8 | TRBD1 | CASSWNRDRQYSNQPQHF | TGTGCCAGCAGCTGGAACCGGGACAGGCAATATAGCAATCAGCCCCAGCATTTT
TRBJ2-7 | NA | TRBV5-1 | NA | CASSLEPTSSYEQYF | TGCGCCAGCAGCTTGGAGCCAACCTCCTCCTACGAGCAGTACTTC
TRBJ2-7 | NA | TRBV6-1 | NA | CASSELAGPYEQYF | TGTGCCAGCAGTGAATTGGCAGGGCCATACGAGCAGTACTTC
TRBJ2-7 | once | TRBV28 | NA | CASRQGPSYEQYF | TGTGCCAGCAGACAGGGCCCCTCCTACGAGCAGTACTTC
TRBJ2-7 | NA | TRBV11-3 | TRBD1 | CASRDRGTHEQYF | TGTGCCAGCAGGGACAGGGGGACGCACGAGCAGTACTTC
TRBJ2-1 | NA | TRBV11-2 | NA | CASSPARIYGGEQFF | TGTGCCAGCAGCCCAGCGCGTATTTATGGGGGAGAGCAGTTCTTC
TRBJ1-2 | NA | TRBV2 | NA | CASRQGGGYGYTF | TGTGCCAGCAGGCAGGGTGGCGGCTATGGCTACACCTTC
TRBJ2-2 | NA | TRBV4-2 | TRBD2 | CASSLRTSGVHGELFF | TGTGCCAGCAGCCTGCGGACTAGCGGGGTTCACGGGGAGCTGTTTTTT
TRBJ2-1 | once | TRBV5-5 | TRBD2 | CASSLLLAGSNEQFF | TGTGCCAGCAGCTTGTTACTAGCGGGGAGCAATGAGCAGTTCTTC